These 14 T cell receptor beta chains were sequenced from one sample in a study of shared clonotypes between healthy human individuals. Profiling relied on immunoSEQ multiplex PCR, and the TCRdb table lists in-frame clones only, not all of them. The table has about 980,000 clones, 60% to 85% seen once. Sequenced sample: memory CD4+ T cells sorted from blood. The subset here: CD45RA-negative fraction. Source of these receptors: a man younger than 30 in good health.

The CDR3 DNA reads TGCGCCAGCAGCCAAGATAGAGCATCTAGCTCCTACGAGCAGTACTTC. It is translated as CASSQDRASSSYEQYF. The rearrangement uses TRBV4-1 and TRBJ2-7; D not resolved. V lost 0 bases and J lost 0, with 12 bases in between. This CDR3 is 16 amino acids long. From germline, CDR1 is MGHRA and CDR2 YSYEKL.

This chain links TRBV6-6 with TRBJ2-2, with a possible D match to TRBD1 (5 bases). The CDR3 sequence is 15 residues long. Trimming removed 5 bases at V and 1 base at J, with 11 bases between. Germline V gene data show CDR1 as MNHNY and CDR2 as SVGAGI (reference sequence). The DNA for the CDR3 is TGTGCCAGCAGTCTACTGGGGCTGAACACCGGGGAGCTGTTTTTT. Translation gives CASSLLGLNTGELFF.

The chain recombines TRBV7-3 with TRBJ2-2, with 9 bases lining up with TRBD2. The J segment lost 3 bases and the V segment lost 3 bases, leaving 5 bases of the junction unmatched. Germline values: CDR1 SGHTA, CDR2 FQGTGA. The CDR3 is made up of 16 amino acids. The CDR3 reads CASSLTGTSYTGELFF. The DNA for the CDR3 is TGTGCCAGCAGCTTGACCGGGACTAGCTACACCGGGGAGCTGTTTTTT.

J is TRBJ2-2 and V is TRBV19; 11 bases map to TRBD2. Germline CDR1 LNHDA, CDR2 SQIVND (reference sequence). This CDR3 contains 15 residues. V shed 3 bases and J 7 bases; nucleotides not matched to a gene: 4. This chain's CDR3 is CASSIVTSGSGELFF. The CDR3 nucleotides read TGTGCCAGTAGTATTGTTACTAGCGGGAGCGGGGAGCTGTTTTTT.

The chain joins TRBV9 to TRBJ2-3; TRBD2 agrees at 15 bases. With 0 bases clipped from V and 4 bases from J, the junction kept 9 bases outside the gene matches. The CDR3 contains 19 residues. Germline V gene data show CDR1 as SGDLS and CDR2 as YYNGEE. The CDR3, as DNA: TGTGCCAGCAGCGTAGGACAGGGGGGACTAGCGGGAGGATCAGATACGCAGTATTTT. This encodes CASSVGQGGLAGGSDTQYF.

CDR3 region: CASSLVGTRDYNEQFF. In DNA, the CDR3 is TGTGCCAGCAGCTTAGTGGGGACTAGAGACTACAATGAGCAGTTCTTC. The chain uses TRBV11-3 and TRBJ2-1, with TRBD2 identical over 8 bases. Germline assignment: CDR1 SGHNT and CDR2 YENEEA. This CDR3 is 16 amino acids long. The V segment lost 1 base and the J segment 3 bases; nucleotides outside the gene matches: 5.

This chain's CDR3 is CASSLLQNTEAFF. In nucleotides, the CDR3 is TGTGCCAGCAGCTTGTTGCAGAACACTGAAGCTTTCTTT. The chain recombines TRBV5-4 with TRBJ1-1, with no clear D. This CDR3 is 13 amino acids long. Germline V lookup: CDR1 SGHNT, CDR2 YYREEE (reference sequence). V was shortened by 1 base and J by 1 base, with 5 bases between the two germline ends.

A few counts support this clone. DNA for the CDR3: TGTGCCAGTAGCCCGGGGGGCCTGTCAATGAACACTGAAGCTTTCTTT. It specifies CASSPGGLSMNTEAFF. This sequence joins TRBV19 and TRBJ1-1; tentatively, D is TRBD1 (6 bases). CDR1 LNHDA and CDR2 SQIVND come from the germline V gene (reference sequence). The CDR3 spans 16 residues. Trimming pared 6 bases from V and 0 bases from J, leaving 17 bases between.

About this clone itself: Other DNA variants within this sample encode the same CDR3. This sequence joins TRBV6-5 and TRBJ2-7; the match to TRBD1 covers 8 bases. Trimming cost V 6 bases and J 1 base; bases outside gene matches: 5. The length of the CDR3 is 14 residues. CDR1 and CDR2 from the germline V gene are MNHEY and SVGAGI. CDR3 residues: CASSRTGGSYEQYF. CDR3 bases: TGTGCCAGCAGCCGTACAGGGGGATCCTACGAGCAGTACTTC.

Written as DNA, the CDR3 is TGTGCCAGCAGCTTCTCCAGGGTAAATAATTCACCCCTCCACTTT. It codes for CASSFSRVNNSPLHF. V is TRBV7-2 and J is TRBJ1-6; D may be TRBD1 (5 bases). Trimming pared 3 bases from V and 5 bases from J, leaving 11 bases between. CDR3 length: 15 amino acids. Per the germline V gene, CDR1 is SGHTA and CDR2 is FQGNSA.

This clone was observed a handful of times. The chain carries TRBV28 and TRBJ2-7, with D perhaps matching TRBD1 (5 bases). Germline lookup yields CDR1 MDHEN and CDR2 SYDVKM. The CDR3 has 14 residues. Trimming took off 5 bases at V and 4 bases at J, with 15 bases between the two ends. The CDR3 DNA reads TGTGCCAGCAGTCCGCCTCAGACAGTTTACGAGCAGTACTTC. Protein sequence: CASSPPQTVYEQYF.

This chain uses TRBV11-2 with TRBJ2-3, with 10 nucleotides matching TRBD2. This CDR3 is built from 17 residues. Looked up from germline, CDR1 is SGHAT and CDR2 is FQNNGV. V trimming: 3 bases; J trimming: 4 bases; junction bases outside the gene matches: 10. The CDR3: CASSLMSSGRSPDTQYF. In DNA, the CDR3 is TGTGCCAGCAGCTTGATGTCTAGCGGGAGATCCCCAGATACGCAGTATTTT.

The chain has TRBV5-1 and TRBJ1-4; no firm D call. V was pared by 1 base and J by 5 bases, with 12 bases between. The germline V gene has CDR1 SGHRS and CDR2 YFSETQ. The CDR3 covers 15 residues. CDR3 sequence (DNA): TGCGCCAGCAGCTTGATTGCGGGCCAGAATGAAAAACTGTTTTTT. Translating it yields CASSLIAGQNEKLFF.

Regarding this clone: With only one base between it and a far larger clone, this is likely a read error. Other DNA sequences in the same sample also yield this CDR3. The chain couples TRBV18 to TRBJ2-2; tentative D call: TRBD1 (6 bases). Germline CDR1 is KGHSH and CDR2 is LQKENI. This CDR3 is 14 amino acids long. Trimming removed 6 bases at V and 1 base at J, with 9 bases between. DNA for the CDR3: TGTGCCAGCTCGCCGGGACAGAACACCGGGGAGCTGTTTTTT. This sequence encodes CASSPGQNTGELFF. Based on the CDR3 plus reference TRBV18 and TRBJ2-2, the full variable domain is NAGVMQNPRHLVRRRGQEARLRCSPMKGHSHVYWYRQLPEEGLKFMVYLQKENIIDESGMPKERFSAEFPKEGPSILRIQQVVRGDSAAYFCASSPGQNTGELFFGEGSRLTVL.